The rows below give T cell receptor beta chains drawn from one sample of a study of blood T cell repertoires in COVID-19. Clones were sequenced by immunoSEQ multiplex PCR, and TCRdb holds only the in-frame ones, with some missing. The data show some 76,000 clones, roughly 87% seen once. The sample taken for sequencing was peripheral blood. These receptors all stem from a woman aged 18-35 years with acute or convalescent COVID-19. Each CDR3 is given with its conserved first and last residue. Fields, in order: CDR3 protein, CDR3 DNA, V gene, J gene, clone size, D gene. A D gene is named only where the DNA matches it firmly. Clone size is given for some rows only: seen once, a few or many times, or a class if the clone is expanded.

CASSTGLAYEQYF	TGTGCCAGTAGTACTGGACTAGCCTACGAGCAGTACTTC	TRBV19	TRBJ2-7	NA	TRBD2
CASSSSANYGYTF	TGCGCCAGCAGCTCCTCAGCTAACTATGGCTACACCTTC	TRBV5-1	TRBJ1-2	NA	NA
CASNGAGALKTGELFF	TGTGCCAGCAACGGGGCAGGGGCCCTTAAAACCGGGGAGCTGTTTTTT	TRBV5-8	TRBJ2-2	NA	NA
CASSGGVTGNTIYF	TGTGCCAGCAGCGGGGGGGTGACTGGAAACACCATATATTTT	TRBV3-1/TRBV3-2	TRBJ1-3	NA	NA
CSVSIIDSSYEQYF	TGCAGCGTTTCGATCATAGACAGCTCCTACGAGCAGTACTTC	TRBV29-1	TRBJ2-7	NA	NA
CASSEGSGGYTF	TGTGCCAGCAGTGAAGGCTCGGGAGGCTACACCTTC	TRBV25-1	TRBJ1-2	NA	NA
CASSSIPGWRSNNEQFF	TGTGCCAGCAGCTCCATTCCCGGTTGGCGGAGCAACAATGAGCAGTTCTTC	TRBV7-2	TRBJ2-1	NA	NA
CASSQLAGAQETQYF	TGCGCCAGCAGCCAACTAGCGGGAGCCCAAGAGACCCAGTACTTC	TRBV4-1	TRBJ2-5	NA	TRBD2
CASSLSYINYGYTF	TGTGCCAGCAGTTTGTCCTATATTAACTATGGCTACACCTTC	TRBV28	TRBJ1-2	NA	NA
CASSHLQGAGYGYTF	TGTGCCAGCTCCCATCTACAGGGGGCGGGCTATGGCTACACCTTC	TRBV25-1	TRBJ1-2	NA	TRBD1
CASSEVGDSYGYTF	TGTGCCAGCAGTGAAGTCGGGGACAGCTATGGCTACACCTTC	TRBV2	TRBJ1-2	NA	TRBD1
CASTLIERGLPFF	TGTGCCAGCACCCTAATAGAACGGGGACTTCCATTCTTC	TRBV2	TRBJ2-1	NA	NA
CASSDGEQYF	TGTGCCAGCAGTGACGGGGAGCAGTACTTC	TRBV2	TRBJ2-7	NA	NA
CAWSEGNYGYTF	TGTGCCTGGAGTGAGGGGAACTATGGCTACACCTTC	TRBV30	TRBJ1-2	NA	NA
CASSLLAGEDTQYF	TGTGCCAGCAGCTTGCTAGCGGGAGAAGATACGCAGTATTTT	TRBV9	TRBJ2-3	NA	TRBD2
CASSAGQGPYNEQFF	TGTGCCAGCAGCGCGGGACAGGGTCCATACAATGAGCAGTTCTTC	TRBV6-5	TRBJ2-1	NA	TRBD1
CASSLGRNTEAFF	TGTGCCAGCAGCTTGGGCAGGAACACTGAAGCTTTCTTT	TRBV5-6	TRBJ1-1	NA	NA
CASSNGQSNNEQFF	TGTGCCAGCAGTAATGGACAGAGTAACAATGAGCAGTTCTTC	TRBV6-5	TRBJ2-1	NA	NA
CASSSTGTGVYEQYF	TGTGCCAGCAGTTCTACCGGGACAGGGGTCTACGAGCAGTACTTC	TRBV6-5	TRBJ2-7	NA	TRBD1
CASSFGGMDTQYF	TGTGCCAGCAGTTTCGGAGGGATGGATACGCAGTATTTT	TRBV12-3/TRBV12-4	TRBJ2-3	NA	NA
CASSQFYRVVGQPGNTIYF	TGTGCCAGCAGCCAATTTTACAGGGTAGTGGGTCAGCCTGGAAACACCATATATTTT	TRBV3-1/TRBV3-2	TRBJ1-3	NA	NA
CASSSLRRERAFF	TGTGCCAGCAGTTCCTTAAGACGAGAGCGAGCTTTCTTT	TRBV6-2/TRBV6-3	TRBJ1-1	once	NA
CASSGRDRGYEQYF	TGTGCCAGCAGCGGGAGGGACAGAGGCTACGAGCAGTACTTC	TRBV2	TRBJ2-7	NA	NA
CASSLELAGGSNTQYF	TGCGCCAGCAGCTTGGAATTGGCGGGAGGGTCGAATACGCAGTATTTT	TRBV5-1	TRBJ2-3	NA	TRBD2
CASTQTGPYNEQFF	TGTGCCAGCACCCAGACAGGACCCTACAATGAGCAGTTCTTC	TRBV25-1	TRBJ2-1	NA	NA
CASSFDGRYYGYTF	TGTGCCAGCAGCTTTGACGGGAGGTACTATGGCTACACCTTC	TRBV5-8	TRBJ1-2	NA	NA
CAIRDRGENTEAFF	TGTGCCATCAGGGACAGGGGTGAGAACACTGAAGCTTTCTTT	TRBV10-3	TRBJ1-1	few	TRBD1
CAWCRDSHETQYF	TGTGCCTGGTGCCGGGACAGCCATGAGACCCAGTACTTC	TRBV30	TRBJ2-5	once	TRBD1
CASRASGGKDTQYF	TGTGCCAGCAGGGCTAGCGGGGGAAAAGATACGCAGTATTTT	TRBV6-6	TRBJ2-3	NA	TRBD2
CASRGQGSYNEQFF	TGTGCCAGCCGGGGACAGGGTTCTTACAATGAGCAGTTCTTC	TRBV7-8	TRBJ2-1	NA	TRBD1
CASRQLASRGEQYF	TGTGCCAGCAGACAACTAGCTTCCCGGGGCGAGCAGTACTTC	TRBV5-6	TRBJ2-7	NA	NA
CASRLQAGSGYTF	TGTGCCAGCAGACTCCAGGCAGGGTCTGGCTACACCTTC	TRBV12-3/TRBV12-4	TRBJ1-2	NA	NA
CASSRGTAFYEQYF	TGTGCCAGCAGTCGAGGGACAGCATTTTACGAGCAGTACTTC	TRBV14	TRBJ2-7	NA	TRBD1
CASRGQAGQPQHF	TGTGCCAGCAGAGGACAGGCTGGGCAGCCCCAGCATTTT	TRBV6-5	TRBJ1-5	few	TRBD1
CASSPGTGGVGTGELFF	TGCGCCAGCAGCCCGGGCACAGGGGGCGTTGGTACCGGGGAGCTGTTTTTT	TRBV4-1	TRBJ2-2	NA	TRBD1
CASSQTGRTEAFF	TGTGCCAGCAGCCAGACAGGGAGAACTGAAGCTTTCTTT	TRBV6-2/TRBV6-3	TRBJ1-1	NA	TRBD1
CASSQDWVRSGNEGERHGYTF	TGTGCCAGCAGCCAAGATTGGGTCCGGTCCGGCAATGAAGGCGAAAGACACGGCTACACCTTC	TRBV3-1/TRBV3-2	TRBJ1-2	NA	NA
CASSSRQGAVLDEQFF	TGTGCCAGCAGTTCAAGACAGGGGGCTGTGTTAGATGAGCAGTTCTTC	TRBV5-5	TRBJ2-1	NA	TRBD1
CASSPGKNTEAFF	TGTGCCAGCTCACCGGGCAAGAACACTGAAGCTTTCTTT	TRBV18	TRBJ1-1	NA	NA
CASSQLMGQPQHF	TGTGCCAGCAGCCAACTTATGGGCCAGCCCCAGCATTTT	TRBV3-1/TRBV3-2	TRBJ1-5	NA	NA
CASKWSSGTDTQYF	TGTGCCAGCAAGTGGTCTAGCGGCACAGATACGCAGTATTTT	TRBV27	TRBJ2-3	medium-sized	NA
CASSYSWSRTDTQYF	TGTGCCAGCAGTTATTCTTGGAGCCGGACAGATACGCAGTATTTT	TRBV6-2/TRBV6-3	TRBJ2-3	once	NA
CASSFWGGARGETQYF	TGTGCCAGCAGTTTCTGGGGGGGCGCGCGGGGAGAGACCCAGTACTTC	TRBV6-6	TRBJ2-5	NA	NA
CASSVSLAGLSSYEQYF	TGTGCCAGCAGTGTATCCCTAGCGGGGCTAAGCTCCTACGAGCAGTACTTC	TRBV28	TRBJ2-7	NA	TRBD2
CASSLLVRQPQHF	TGTGCCAGCAGTTTATTAGTGCGTCAGCCCCAGCATTTT	TRBV28	TRBJ1-5	NA	NA
CATSRGSGRAADTQYF	TGTGCCACCAGCAGAGGGAGCGGGAGGGCCGCAGATACGCAGTATTTT	TRBV15	TRBJ2-3	NA	TRBD2
CASSKDRSQPQHF	TGTGCCAGCAGCAAGGACAGGTCTCAGCCCCAGCATTTT	TRBV7-9	TRBJ1-5	NA	TRBD1
CASSLRLATLHEQYF	TGTGCCAGCAGTTTACGGCTAGCGACTCTTCACGAGCAGTACTTC	TRBV27	TRBJ2-7	NA	NA
CASSLDSIAQGTEAFF	TGCGCCAGCAGCTTGGACAGTATTGCCCAGGGCACTGAAGCTTTCTTT	TRBV5-1	TRBJ1-1	NA	NA
CASSLWAGGESDTQYF	TGTGCCAGCAGCCTGTGGGCGGGGGGTGAGTCAGATACGCAGTATTTT	TRBV28	TRBJ2-3	NA	TRBD2
CAISESSVAGGFNEQFF	TGTGCCATCAGTGAGTCGAGTGTAGCGGGGGGTTTTAATGAGCAGTTCTTC	TRBV10-3	TRBJ2-1	NA	TRBD2
CASSLGLAGVEQFF	TGTGCCAGCAGCTTGGGACTAGCGGGAGTTGAGCAGTTCTTC	TRBV5-6	TRBJ2-1	NA	TRBD2
CASSRDSNNSPLHF	TGTGCCAGCAGCCGCGACAGTAATAATTCACCCCTCCACTTT	TRBV3-1/TRBV3-2	TRBJ1-6	NA	NA
CASSLDLSTTRNTIYF	TGTGCCAGCAGCTTAGATTTGTCCACCACGAGGAACACCATATATTTT	TRBV11-2	TRBJ1-3	NA	NA
CASSAGQLTYEQYF	TGTGCCAGCAGCGCGGGACAGCTAACCTACGAGCAGTACTTC	TRBV6-5	TRBJ2-7	NA	NA
CASSPPGGTGGETQYF	TGTGCCAGCAGCCCCCCCGGCGGGACAGGGGGGGAGACCCAGTACTTC	TRBV3-1/TRBV3-2	TRBJ2-5	NA	TRBD1
CASSFGAAGGTATYEKLFF	TGTGCCAGCAGCTTTGGGGCGGCAGGGGGCACGGCTACTTATGAAAAACTGTTTTTT	TRBV7-9	TRBJ1-4	NA	TRBD1
CASSPGQGDSYGYTF	TGTGCCAGCAGCCCGGGACAGGGAGACTCCTATGGCTACACCTTC	TRBV7-9	TRBJ1-2	NA	TRBD1
CASSYSRVREQYF	TGTGCCAGCAGTTACTCCAGGGTCCGCGAGCAGTACTTC	TRBV6-2/TRBV6-3	TRBJ2-7	NA	NA
CASSFEGEEQYF	TGCGCCAGCAGCTTCGAAGGGGAAGAGCAGTACTTC	TRBV5-1	TRBJ2-7	once	NA